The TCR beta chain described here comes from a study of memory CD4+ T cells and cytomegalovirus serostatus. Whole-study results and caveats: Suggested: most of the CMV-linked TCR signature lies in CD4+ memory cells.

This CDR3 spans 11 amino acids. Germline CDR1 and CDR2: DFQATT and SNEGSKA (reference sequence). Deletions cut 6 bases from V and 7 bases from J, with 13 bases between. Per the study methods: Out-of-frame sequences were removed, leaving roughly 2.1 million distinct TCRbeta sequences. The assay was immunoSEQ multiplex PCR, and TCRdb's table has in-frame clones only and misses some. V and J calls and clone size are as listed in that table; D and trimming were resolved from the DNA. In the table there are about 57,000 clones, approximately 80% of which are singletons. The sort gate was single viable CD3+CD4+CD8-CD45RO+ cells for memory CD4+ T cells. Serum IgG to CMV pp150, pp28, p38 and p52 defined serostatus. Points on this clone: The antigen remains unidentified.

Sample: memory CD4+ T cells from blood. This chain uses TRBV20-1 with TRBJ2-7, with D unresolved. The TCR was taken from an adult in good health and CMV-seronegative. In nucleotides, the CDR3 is TGCAGTGCCCCCAATGAAAGGGAGCAGTACTTC. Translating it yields CSAPNEREQYF.